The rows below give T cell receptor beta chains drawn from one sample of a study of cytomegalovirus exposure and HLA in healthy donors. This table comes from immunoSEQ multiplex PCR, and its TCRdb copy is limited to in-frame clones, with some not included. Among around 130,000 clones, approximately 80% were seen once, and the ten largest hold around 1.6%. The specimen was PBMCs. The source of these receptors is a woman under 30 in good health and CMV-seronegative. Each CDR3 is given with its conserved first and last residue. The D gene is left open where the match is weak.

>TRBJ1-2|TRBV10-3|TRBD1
TGTGCCATCAGTTCTCCGGGACAGGCCTCCTATGGCTACACCTTC
CAISSPGQASYGYTF
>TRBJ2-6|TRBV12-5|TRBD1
TGTGCCTCAGGACAGGAAAAAGTAGCCTCTGGGGCCAACGTCCTGACTTTC
CASGQEKVASGANVLTF
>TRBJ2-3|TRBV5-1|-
TGCGCCAGCAGCTTGGAAGCGGTAACAGATACGCAGTATTTT
CASSLEAVTDTQYF
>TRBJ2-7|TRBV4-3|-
TGCGCCAGCAGCCAAGACCTCCGGTACGAGCAGTACTTC
CASSQDLRYEQYF
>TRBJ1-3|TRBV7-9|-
TGTGCCAGCAGCGCCCTGGGCCAGTGGAACACCATATATTTT
CASSALGQWNTIYF
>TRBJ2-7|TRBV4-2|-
TGTGCCAGCAGCCAAGTAGCGGAGGGCGGGGGCCCTATCTACGAGCAGTACTTC
CASSQVAEGGGPIYEQYF
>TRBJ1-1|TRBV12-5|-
TGTGCTAGTGGAGGGACGGCGGGAAGCACTGAAGCTTTCTTT
CASGGTAGSTEAFF
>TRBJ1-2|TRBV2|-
TGTGCCAGCAGCGCTGGACATGGTACGCGTGGCTACACCTTC
CASSAGHGTRGYTF
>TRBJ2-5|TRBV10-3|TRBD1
TGTGCCATCAGTGAGCCTTACACTGGACAGGGCAACCAAGAGACCCAGTACTTC
CAISEPYTGQGNQETQYF
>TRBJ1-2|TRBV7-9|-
TGTGCCAGCAGCTTTGAGTCTTCTAACTATGGCTACACCTTC
CASSFESSNYGYTF
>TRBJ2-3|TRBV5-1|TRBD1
TGCGCCAGCAGCTTGGCGCGGACAGGGCTTAGAACAGATACGCAGTATTTT
CASSLARTGLRTDTQYF
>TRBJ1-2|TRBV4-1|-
TGCGCCAGCAGCCATGGGCCCTTGGAGGGTGGCTACACCTTC
CASSHGPLEGGYTF
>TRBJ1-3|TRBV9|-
TGTGCCAGTGGGGGACAAGGTGGAAACACCATATATTTT
CASGGQGGNTIYF
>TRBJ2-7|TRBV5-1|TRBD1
TGCGCCAGCAGCTTGGACCGGGACAGGGGGCGCGAGCAGTACTTC
CASSLDRDRGREQYF